This T cell receptor (beta chain) was identified in a study of blood T cell repertoires in COVID-19. About the research overall: Samples came from the United States, Italy and Spain, spanning acute and convalescent COVID-19.

Losses at the gene ends were 7 bases for V and 2 bases for J; bases not matched to a gene: 9. From germline, CDR1 is SGHRS and CDR2 YFSETQ. The CDR3 totals 14 residues. Profiled with immunoSEQ multiplex PCR; TCRdb holds only in-frame clones, not every one. This sample carries around 100,000 clones, approximately 84% of them seen once, and the ten largest clones take 1.4% to 1.5%. This receptor was identified in a middle-aged man with acute or convalescent COVID-19. The chain joins TRBV5-1 to TRBJ2-7; 7 nucleotides line up with TRBD2. The sequenced sample consisted of peripheral blood. The CDR3 reads CASCRGSFTYEQYF. The CDR3 DNA reads TGCGCCAGCTGTCGCGGGAGTTTCACCTACGAGCAGTACTTC. The full variable domain, its missing parts supplied by reference TRBV5-1 and TRBJ2-7, is KAGVTQTPRYLIKTRGQQVTLSCSPISGHRSVSWYQQTPGQGLQFLFEYFSETQRNKGNFPGRFSGRQFSNSRSEMNVSTLELGDSALYLCASCRGSFTYEQYFGPGTRLTVT.